This TCR beta chain appears in the sequencing data of a study of T and B cells in COVID-19 patients. Across the whole study: In the active-infection cohort, about 90% of the roughly 20 patients had comorbidities linked to unfavorable COVID-19 outcome. Findings and caveats of the study: CD4+, regulatory T cell, CD8+ and sorted SARS-CoV-2-responsive or tetramer+ T cells were not yet sequenced. Few blood samples existed from mildly ill patients during symptoms or early in severe cases. Clonality of TRB repertoires was high in active COVID-19; recovery brought above-healthy diversity and richness.

From blood, about 250-550 ng of genomic DNA served as TRB template. About this clonotype: Its target is not known.

TRB rearrangements were amplified by multiplex PCR with BIOMED2 TRB-A/B primers. One entry per CDR3 protein results from TCRdb running MiXCR on the multiplex PCR reads. The sample lists approximately 16,000 distinct CDR3 sequences, around 30% occurring once. The CDR3 length is 15 residues. Trimming pared 3 bases from V and 4 bases from J, leaving 14 bases between. In germline, CDR1 is PRHDT, CDR2 FYEKMQ (reference sequence). This sequence joins TRBV13 and TRBJ2-3; D tentatively fits TRBD1 or TRBD2 (5 bases each). Material for sequencing was blood. This clonotype originated in a human donor who had recovered from COVID-19. The DNA of the CDR3 is TGTGCCAGCAGCTTTGGGGCCCGAGGGGCAGATACGCAGTATTTT. Its translation: CASSFGARGADTQYF.